These 17 T cell receptor beta chains were all obtained from the same sample, sequenced in a study of T cells in Graves' hyperthyroidism and ophthalmopathy. From RNA transcripts, TCR beta CDR3 regions were amplified. TCR CDR3 underwent first-round RT-PCR with the HTBI primer set. Each CDR3 protein is one row after TCRdb ran MiXCR on the multiplex PCR reads. The sample carries over 200,000 distinct CDR3 sequences, about 14% recorded once. Sequenced: blood. These receptors came from a woman between 40 and 55 years old with Graves' hyperthyroidism that later progressed to Graves' ophthalmopathy.

Many counts were recorded for this clonotype. The CDR3 region has the DNA TGTGCCAGTACCCCCACGTCGGCAGGGGGAAACACCATATATTTT. Protein: CASTPTSAGGNTIYF. The rearrangement links TRBV19 to TRBJ1-3; D perhaps matches TRBD1 (5 bases). Trimming left V 7 bases short and J 4 bases short, with 17 bases between. CDR3 length: 15 residues. Germline-derived CDR1 and CDR2 are LNHDA and SQIVND (reference sequence).

This clonotype was recorded at least ten times. The CDR3 region is CSAPGLAGVWFNEQFF. The CDR3, as DNA: TGCAGTGCGCCGGGACTAGCGGGAGTCTGGTTCAATGAGCAGTTCTTC. The rearrangement links TRBV20-1 to TRBJ2-1; 14 positions agree with TRBD2. This CDR3 contains 16 residues. Unmatched junction bases numbered 10, after V lost 6 bases and J lost 6 bases. Germline V gene data show CDR1 as DFQATT and CDR2 as SNEGSKA (reference sequence).

Many counts were recorded for this clonotype. The rearrangement links TRBV25-1 to TRBJ1-1, with no clear D. This CDR3 region has 11 residues. Germline V gives CDR1 MGHDK, CDR2 SYGVNS. V lost 7 bases and J 0 bases, leaving 3 bases between the germline ends. The CDR3 is CASILNTEAFF. CDR3 DNA sequence: TGTGCCAGCATCTTGAACACTGAAGCTTTCTTT.

The sample holds many counts of this clonotype. The chain couples TRBV7-9 to TRBJ2-1, with TRBD2 as a possible D gene (5 bases). The germline V gene encodes CDR1 SEHNR and CDR2 FQNEAQ (reference sequence). The CDR3 has 14 residues. The germline V and J ends were trimmed by 5 bases and 9 bases, with 17 bases remaining between them. Here the CDR3 reads CASSRRRLAGEQFF. The CDR3 DNA reads TGTGCCAGCAGCCGCCGGCGATTGGCGGGTGAGCAGTTCTTC. The full variable domain, completed using reference TRBV7-9 and TRBJ2-1, is DTGVSQNPRHKITKRGQNVTFRCDPISEHNRLYWYRQTLGQGPEFLTYFQNEAQLEKSRLLSDRFSAERPKGSFSTLEIQRTEQGDSAMYLCASSRRRLAGEQFFGPGTRLTVL.

This clonotype was seen many times. The chain carries TRBV30 and TRBJ2-1, with D possibly being TRBD2 (6 bases). The V gene lost 0 bases and the J gene lost 0 bases, with 6 bases spanning the gap. This CDR3 spans 14 amino acids. CDR1 and CDR2 from the germline V gene are GTSNPN and SVGIG (reference sequence). The CDR3 protein is CAWSVGGSYNEQFF. DNA of the CDR3: TGTGCCTGGAGTGTGGGGGGCTCCTACAATGAGCAGTTCTTC.

This clonotype showed up many times. CDR3 bases: TGTGCCAGCAGTTCCGTTGTAGCGGGTTTTGACAATGAGCAGTTCTTC. Translated, it gives CASSSVVAGFDNEQFF. The chain joins TRBV6-1 to TRBJ2-1, with TRBD2 identical over 7 bases. Germline CDR1 is MNHNS and CDR2 is SASEGT. V trimming: 5 bases; J trimming: 5 bases; junction bases outside the gene matches: 12. The CDR3 has 16 amino acids.

This clonotype was counted ten times or more. The V and J genes are TRBV5-1 and TRBJ2-4; D assignment may be TRBD1 or TRBD2 (5 bases each). CDR3 length: 18 amino acids. Germline-derived CDR1 and CDR2 are SGHRS and YFSETQ. Trimming removed 3 bases at V and 0 bases at J, with 19 bases between. The CDR3 loop is CASSSQPGTPLAKNIQYF. The DNA of the CDR3 is TGCGCCAGCAGCTCACAACCTGGGACGCCCCTAGCCAAAAACATTCAGTACTTC.

This clonotype was counted many times. The gene calls are TRBV11-1 and TRBJ2-7, with D unresolved. Trimming removed 5 bases at V and 2 bases at J, with 19 bases between. Per germline, CDR1 SGHAT and CDR2 FQDESV (reference sequence). The CDR3 contains 16 residues. This CDR3 reads CASSTPGWATTYEQYF. For the CDR3, the DNA is TGTGCCAGCAGCACACCCGGTTGGGCGACGACCTACGAGCAGTACTTC.

This clonotype was counted at least ten times. The genes are TRBV6-2 or TRBV6-3 and TRBJ1-5, with unresolved D. The CDR3 is 14 amino acids. From germline, CDR1 is MNHEY and CDR2 SVGEGT. Trimming took 8 bases from V and 5 from J, leaving 16 bases between them. This chain's CDR3 is CASAGLISYQPQHF. CDR3 nucleotide sequence: TGTGCCAGCGCCGGCCTAATATCCTATCAGCCCCAGCATTTT.

This clonotype was observed at least ten times. The chain is built from TRBV18 and TRBJ2-7; D is unclear. The CDR3 contains 13 residues. Germline V CDR1 and CDR2: KGHSH, LQKENI. V was clipped by 2 bases and J by 3 bases, with 8 bases between them. CDR3 sequence reads: CASSPAGNYEQYF. The CDR3, as DNA: TGTGCCAGCTCACCAGCCGGAAACTACGAGCAGTACTTC.

The sample holds many counts of this clonotype. The chain employs TRBV11-3 and TRBJ2-7, with TRBD2 matching 9 bases. The CDR3 is made up of 18 amino acids. J lost 2 bases, V lost 7 bases, and 18 bases had no gene match. Germline V lookup: CDR1 SGHNT, CDR2 YENEEA. The CDR3 DNA sequence: TGTGCCAGCACCCCGTCCCCCAGGGCCCTAGCGGGGACCTACGAGCAGTACTTC. Its protein product is CASTPSPRALAGTYEQYF.

This clonotype showed up many times. This chain joins TRBV29-1 and TRBJ2-2; D might be TRBD1 (5 bases). Germline V gene lookup returns CDR1 SQVTM and CDR2 ANQGSEA. Trimming removed 7 bases at V and 7 bases at J, with 13 bases between. This CDR3 is 12 amino acids long. The CDR3 spells CSGAGKDGELFF. The CDR3 nucleotides are TGCAGCGGGGCAGGGAAGGACGGGGAGCTGTTTTTT.

This clonotype was found many times. CDR3 residues: CSAYGFAGGHNEQFF. The CDR3 coding sequence is TGCAGTGCTTACGGTTTTGCGGGAGGCCACAATGAGCAGTTCTTC. The chain is built from TRBV20-1 and TRBJ2-1; 8 positions match TRBD2. The CDR3 loop spans 15 amino acids. Germline assignment: CDR1 DFQATT and CDR2 SNEGSKA (reference sequence). After removal of 5 bases from V and 5 bases from J, the junction contained 11 bases not matched to a gene.

This clonotype was detected many times. The chain links TRBV19 to TRBJ2-1; no firm D call. The germline CDR1 and CDR2 sequences are LNHDA and SQIVND (reference sequence). V dropped 1 base and J dropped 8 bases, with 3 bases sitting between them. The CDR3 is 11 amino acids. CDR3 sequence reads: CASSIADEQFF. The CDR3 DNA sequence: TGTGCCAGTAGTATAGCGGATGAGCAGTTCTTC.

This clonotype was detected ten times or more. The chain links TRBV2 to TRBJ1-3, with TRBD1 matching over 10 bases. This CDR3 has 16 amino acids. The junction had 9 bases not matched to a gene; V was cut back by 7 bases and J by 3 bases. Germline V gives CDR1 SNHLY, CDR2 FYNNEI. The CDR3 here is CASMGQGLIVGNTIYF. The CDR3, as DNA: TGTGCCAGCATGGGACAGGGGCTAATAGTTGGAAACACCATATATTTT. Based on the CDR3 plus reference TRBV2 and TRBJ1-3, the full variable domain is EPEVTQTPSHQVTQMGQEVILRCVPISNHLYFYWYRQILGQKVEFLVSFYNNEISEKSEIFDDQFSVERPDGSNFTLKIRSTKLEDSAMYFCASMGQGLIVGNTIYFGEGSWLTVV.

The V gene is TRBV19, the J gene TRBJ2-5; D uncertain. The V gene's germline CDR1 is LNHDA and CDR2 SQIVND (reference sequence). The V end was cut by 7 bases, the J end by 0 bases, with 18 bases between. The length of the CDR3 is 16 residues. This CDR3 reads CASNKWGGRDQETQYF. The CDR3 nucleotides are TGTGCCAGTAACAAATGGGGTGGTAGAGACCAAGAGACCCAGTACTTC. Based on the CDR3 plus reference TRBV19 and TRBJ2-5, the full variable domain is DGGITQSPKYLFRKEGQNVTLSCEQNLNHDAMYWYRQDPGQGLRLIYYSQIVNDFQKGDIAEGYSVSREKKESFPLTVTSAQKNPTAFYLCASNKWGGRDQETQYFGPGTRLLVL.

This clonotype was counted ten times or more. CDR3 bases: TGTGCCAGCCCCCCGGGACTAGGGAAACGACCGGACAATGAGCAGTTCTTC. This sequence encodes CASPPGLGKRPDNEQFF. The V and J genes are TRBV2 and TRBJ2-1; 8 bases map to TRBD2. The V gene's germline CDR1 is SNHLY and CDR2 FYNNEI. V was pared by 8 bases and J by 5 bases, with 17 bases of the junction left unmatched. CDR3 length: 17 amino acids.